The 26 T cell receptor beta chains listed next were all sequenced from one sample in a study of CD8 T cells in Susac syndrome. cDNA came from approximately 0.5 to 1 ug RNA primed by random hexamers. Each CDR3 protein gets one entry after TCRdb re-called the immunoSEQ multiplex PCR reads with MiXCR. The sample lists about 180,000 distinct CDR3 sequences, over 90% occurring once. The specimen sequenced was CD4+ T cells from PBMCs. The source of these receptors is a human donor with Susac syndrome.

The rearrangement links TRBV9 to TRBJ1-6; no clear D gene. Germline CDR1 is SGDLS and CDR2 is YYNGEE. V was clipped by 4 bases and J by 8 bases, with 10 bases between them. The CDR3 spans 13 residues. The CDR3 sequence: CASSINADSPLHF. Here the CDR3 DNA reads TGTGCCAGCAGCATAAATGCCGATTCACCCCTCCACTTT.

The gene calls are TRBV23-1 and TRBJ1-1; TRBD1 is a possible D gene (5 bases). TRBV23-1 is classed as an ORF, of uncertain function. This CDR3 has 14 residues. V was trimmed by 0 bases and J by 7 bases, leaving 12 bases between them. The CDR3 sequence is CASSQSMADSEAFF. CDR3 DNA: TGCGCCAGCAGTCAATCTATGGCCGACAGTGAAGCTTTCTTT.

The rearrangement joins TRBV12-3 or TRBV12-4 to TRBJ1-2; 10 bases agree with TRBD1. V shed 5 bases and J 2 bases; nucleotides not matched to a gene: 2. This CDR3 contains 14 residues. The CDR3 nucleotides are TGTGCCAGCAGTACGGGACAGGGGAACTATGGCTACACCTTC. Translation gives CASSTGQGNYGYTF.

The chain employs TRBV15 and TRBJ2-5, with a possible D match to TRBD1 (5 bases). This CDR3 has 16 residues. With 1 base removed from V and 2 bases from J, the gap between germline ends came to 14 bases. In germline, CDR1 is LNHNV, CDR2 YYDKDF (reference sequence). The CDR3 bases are TGTGCCACCAGCAGAGGGATCGACAGCGAACAAGAGACCCAGTACTTC. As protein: CATSRGIDSEQETQYF.

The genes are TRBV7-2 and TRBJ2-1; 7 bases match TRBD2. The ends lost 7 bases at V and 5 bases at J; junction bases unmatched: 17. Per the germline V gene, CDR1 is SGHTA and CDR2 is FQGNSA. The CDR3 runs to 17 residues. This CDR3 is CASNYGWSGGAHNEQFF. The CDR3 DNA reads TGTGCCAGCAACTATGGGTGGTCGGGGGGAGCTCACAATGAGCAGTTCTTC.

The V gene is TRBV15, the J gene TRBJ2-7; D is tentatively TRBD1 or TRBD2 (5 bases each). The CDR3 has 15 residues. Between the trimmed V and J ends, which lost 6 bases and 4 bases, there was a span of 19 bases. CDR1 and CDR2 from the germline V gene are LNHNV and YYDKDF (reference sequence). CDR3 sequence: CATSRDRSSAYEQYF. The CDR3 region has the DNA TGTGCCACCAGTAGGGACCGATCTTCCGCATACGAGCAGTACTTC. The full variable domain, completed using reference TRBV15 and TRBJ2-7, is DAMVIQNPRYQVTQFGKPVTLSCSQTLNHNVMYWYQQKSSQAPKLLFHYYDKDFNNEADTPDNFQSRRPNTSFCFLDIRSPGLGDTAMYLCATSRDRSSAYEQYFGPGTRLTVT.

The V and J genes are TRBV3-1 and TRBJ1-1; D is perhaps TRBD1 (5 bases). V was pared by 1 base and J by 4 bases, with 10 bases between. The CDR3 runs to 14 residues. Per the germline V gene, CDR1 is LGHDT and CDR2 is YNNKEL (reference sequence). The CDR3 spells CASSQVPGTTEAFF. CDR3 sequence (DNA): TGTGCCAGCAGCCAAGTACCGGGGACCACTGAAGCTTTCTTT.

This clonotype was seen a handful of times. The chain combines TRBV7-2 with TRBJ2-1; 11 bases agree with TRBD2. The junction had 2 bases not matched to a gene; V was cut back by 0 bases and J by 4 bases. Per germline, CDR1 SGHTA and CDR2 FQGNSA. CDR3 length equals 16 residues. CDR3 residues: CASSLAGTSGYNEQFF. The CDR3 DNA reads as TGTGCCAGCAGCTTAGCCGGGACTAGCGGATACAATGAGCAGTTCTTC.

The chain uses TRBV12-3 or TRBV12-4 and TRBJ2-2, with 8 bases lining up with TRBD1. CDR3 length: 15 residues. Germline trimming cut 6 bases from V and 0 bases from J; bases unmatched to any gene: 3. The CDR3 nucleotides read TGTGCCAGCAGAAAGGACAGGGCGAACACCGGGGAGCTGTTTTTT. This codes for CASRKDRANTGELFF.

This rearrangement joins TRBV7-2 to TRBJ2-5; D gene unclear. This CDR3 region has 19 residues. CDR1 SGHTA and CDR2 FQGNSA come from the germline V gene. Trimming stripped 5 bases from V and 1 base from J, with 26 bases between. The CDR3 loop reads CASSVGALETSVIQETQYF. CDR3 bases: TGTGCCAGCAGCGTGGGCGCGCTGGAGACGAGCGTTATCCAAGAGACCCAGTACTTC.

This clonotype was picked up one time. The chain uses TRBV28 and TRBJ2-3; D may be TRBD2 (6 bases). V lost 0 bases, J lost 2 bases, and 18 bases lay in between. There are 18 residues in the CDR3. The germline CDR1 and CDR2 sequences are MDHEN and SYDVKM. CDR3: CASSLWPQGSGHTDTQYF. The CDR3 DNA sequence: TGTGCCAGCAGTTTATGGCCTCAGGGTAGCGGTCACACAGATACGCAGTATTTT.

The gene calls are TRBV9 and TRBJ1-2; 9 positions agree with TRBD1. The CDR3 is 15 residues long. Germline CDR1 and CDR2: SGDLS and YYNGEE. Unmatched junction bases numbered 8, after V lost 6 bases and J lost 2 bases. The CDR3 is CASTSGTGYNYGYTF. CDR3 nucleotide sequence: TGTGCCAGCACCTCCGGGACAGGGTACAACTATGGCTACACCTTC. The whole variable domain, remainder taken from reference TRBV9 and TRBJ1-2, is DSGVTQTPKHLITATGQRVTLRCSPRSGDLSVYWYQQSLDQGLQFLIQYYNGEERAKGNILERFSAQQFPDLHSELNLSSLELGDSALYFCASTSGTGYNYGYTFGSGTRLTVV.

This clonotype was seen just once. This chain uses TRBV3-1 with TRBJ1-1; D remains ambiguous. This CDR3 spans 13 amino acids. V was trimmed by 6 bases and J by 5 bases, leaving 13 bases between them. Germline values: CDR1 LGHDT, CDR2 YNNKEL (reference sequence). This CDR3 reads CASRRDSVTEAFF. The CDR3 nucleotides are TGTGCCAGCAGAAGGGATTCGGTAACTGAAGCTTTCTTT.

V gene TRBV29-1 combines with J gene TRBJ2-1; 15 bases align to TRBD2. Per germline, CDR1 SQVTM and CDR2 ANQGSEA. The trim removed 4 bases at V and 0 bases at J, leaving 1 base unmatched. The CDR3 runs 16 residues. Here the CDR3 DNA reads TGCAGCGTTGGGACTAGCGGGAGGGCCTCCTACAATGAGCAGTTCTTC. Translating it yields CSVGTSGRASYNEQFF.

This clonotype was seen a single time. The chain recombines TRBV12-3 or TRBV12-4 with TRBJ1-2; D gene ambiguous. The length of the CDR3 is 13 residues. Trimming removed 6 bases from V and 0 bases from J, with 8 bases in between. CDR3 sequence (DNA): TGTGCCAGCAGCCAGAGTACTAACTATGGCTACACCTTC. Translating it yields CASSQSTNYGYTF.

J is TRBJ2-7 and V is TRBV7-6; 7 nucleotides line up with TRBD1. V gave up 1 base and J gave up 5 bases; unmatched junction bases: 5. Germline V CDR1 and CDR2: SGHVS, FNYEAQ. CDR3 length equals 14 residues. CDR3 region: CASSLDPDRDEQYF. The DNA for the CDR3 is TGTGCCAGCAGCTTAGATCCCGACAGGGACGAGCAGTACTTC.

DNA of the CDR3: TGTGCCAGCAGCCAAGCTCCCGGGACAGCATTTAATTCACCCCTCCACTTT. This encodes CASSQAPGTAFNSPLHF. This chain links TRBV4-2 with TRBJ1-6, with 7 bases that match TRBD1. CDR3 size: 17 residues. V was pared by 1 base and J by 6 bases, with 9 bases of the junction left unmatched. CDR1 and CDR2 from the germline V gene are LGHNA and YNFKEQ.

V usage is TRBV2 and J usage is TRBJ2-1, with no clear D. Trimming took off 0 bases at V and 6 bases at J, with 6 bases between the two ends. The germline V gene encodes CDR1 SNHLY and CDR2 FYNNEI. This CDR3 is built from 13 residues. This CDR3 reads CASSEAGTNEQFF. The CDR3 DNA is TGTGCCAGCAGTGAAGCAGGTACCAATGAGCAGTTCTTC.

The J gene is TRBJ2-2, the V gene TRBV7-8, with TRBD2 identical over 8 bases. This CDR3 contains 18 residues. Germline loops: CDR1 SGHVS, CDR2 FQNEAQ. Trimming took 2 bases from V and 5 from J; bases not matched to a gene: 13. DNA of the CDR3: TGTGCCAGCAGCTTACCATTACGACTAGCGAGTGAGACCGGGGAGCTGTTTTTT. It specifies CASSLPLRLASETGELFF.

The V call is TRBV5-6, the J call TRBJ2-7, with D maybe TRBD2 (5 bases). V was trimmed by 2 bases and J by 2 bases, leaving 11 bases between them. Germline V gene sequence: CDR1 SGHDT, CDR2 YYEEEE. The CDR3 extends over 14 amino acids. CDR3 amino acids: CASSFPGTTYEQYF. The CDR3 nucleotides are TGTGCCAGCAGCTTCCCGGGAACTACCTACGAGCAGTACTTC.

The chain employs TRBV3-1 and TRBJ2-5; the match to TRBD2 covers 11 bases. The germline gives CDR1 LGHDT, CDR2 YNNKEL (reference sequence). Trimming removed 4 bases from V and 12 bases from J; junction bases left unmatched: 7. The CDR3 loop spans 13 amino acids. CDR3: CASSPGLAVRKYF. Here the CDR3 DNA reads TGTGCCAGCAGCCCGGGACTAGCGGTCCGAAAGTACTTC.

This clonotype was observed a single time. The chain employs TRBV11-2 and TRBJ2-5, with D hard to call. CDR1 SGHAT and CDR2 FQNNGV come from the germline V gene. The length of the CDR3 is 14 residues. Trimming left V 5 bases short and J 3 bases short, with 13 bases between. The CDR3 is CASSPKGREETQYF. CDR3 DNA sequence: TGTGCCAGCAGCCCGAAGGGCAGAGAAGAGACCCAGTACTTC.

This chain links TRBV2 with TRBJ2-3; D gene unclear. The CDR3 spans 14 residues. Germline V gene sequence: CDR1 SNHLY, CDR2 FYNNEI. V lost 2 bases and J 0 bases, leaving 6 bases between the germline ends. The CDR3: CASSELQSTDTQYF. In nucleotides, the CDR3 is TGTGCCAGCAGTGAATTACAGAGCACAGATACGCAGTATTTT.

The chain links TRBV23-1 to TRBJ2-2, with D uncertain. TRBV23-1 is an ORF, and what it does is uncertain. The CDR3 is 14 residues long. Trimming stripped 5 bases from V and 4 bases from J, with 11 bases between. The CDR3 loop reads CASSITSPTGELFF. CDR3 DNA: TGCGCCAGCAGTATAACCAGCCCCACCGGGGAGCTGTTTTTT.

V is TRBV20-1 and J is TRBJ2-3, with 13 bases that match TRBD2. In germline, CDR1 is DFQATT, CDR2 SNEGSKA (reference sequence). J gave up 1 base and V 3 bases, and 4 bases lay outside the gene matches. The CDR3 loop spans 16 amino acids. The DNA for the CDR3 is TGCAGTGCTAGTCGGACTAGCGGGGGACGCACAGATACGCAGTATTTT. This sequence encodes CSASRTSGGRTDTQYF.

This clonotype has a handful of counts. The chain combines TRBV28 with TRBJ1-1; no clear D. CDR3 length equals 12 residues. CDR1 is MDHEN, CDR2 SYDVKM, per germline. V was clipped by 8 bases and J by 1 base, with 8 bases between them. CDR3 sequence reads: CASSSGNTEAFF. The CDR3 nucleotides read TGTGCCAGCTCATCGGGGAACACTGAAGCTTTCTTT.